These T cell receptor beta chains were read from a single sample in a study. TCRdb used MiXCR to reprocess the 5' RACE reads, holding one entry per CDR3 protein. The sample has about 55,000 distinct CDR3 sequences, about 15% seen once. Specimen: naive CD4+ T cells sorted from blood. These receptors all stem from a female donor with breast cancer. Both conserved end residues are part of each CDR3. The D gene is left open where the match is weak. Only part of the rows carry a size: once, few, many, or a class if the clone is expanded.

CDR3	size	J	D	V
CASSLGQGRSRTFYEQYF	many	TRBJ2-7	TRBD1	TRBV12-3/TRBV12-4
CASSPSDIQYF	few	TRBJ2-4	-	TRBV12-3/TRBV12-4
CASMRARASGNNEQFF	few	TRBJ2-1	TRBD2	TRBV12-3/TRBV12-4
CASSRDREETQYF	-	TRBJ2-5	TRBD1	TRBV11-2
CASSERISKQQYF	few	TRBJ2-7	-	TRBV6-1
CASSVGGEIYQPQHF	many	TRBJ1-5	-	TRBV6-1
CASSSNSYNEQFF	few	TRBJ2-1	-	TRBV7-2
CATSVHPRGQGTVYTQYF	many	TRBJ2-3	TRBD1	TRBV24-1
CASSPKDREGNYGYTF	few	TRBJ1-2	TRBD1	TRBV5-1
CASSPAALVQETQYF	many	TRBJ2-5	-	TRBV7-2
CASSPGQGGQPQHF	many	TRBJ1-5	TRBD1	TRBV5-1
CASSSGLTGAIEQYF	-	TRBJ2-7	TRBD2	TRBV5-6
CASSQEGTGGAGANVLTF	-	TRBJ2-6	TRBD1	TRBV4-1
CASSPDRGGETQYF	-	TRBJ2-5	TRBD1	TRBV18
CASSQLAGGGDTQYF	few	TRBJ2-3	TRBD2	TRBV28
CAWRGDSSYNSPLHF	-	TRBJ1-6	-	TRBV30
CATSSGGAGLQNTEAFF	many	TRBJ1-1	-	TRBV15
CAWSRDFEKLFF	-	TRBJ1-4	-	TRBV30
CASGLGAGERGQPQHF	few	TRBJ1-5	-	TRBV5-1
CASRPRGTEAFF	-	TRBJ1-1	-	TRBV12-3/TRBV12-4
CASSLTGTGGNYGYTF	-	TRBJ1-2	TRBD1	TRBV7-2
CATSIIRGRRTNEKLFF	-	TRBJ1-4	TRBD1	TRBV15
CASSLFRDTQYF	many	TRBJ2-3	-	TRBV7-2
CASSLAAGGPSEQYF	-	TRBJ2-7	TRBD1	TRBV5-1
CASSKYLGTSGTYEQYF	few	TRBJ2-7	TRBD2	TRBV27
CSVGTSGNEQFF	-	TRBJ2-1	TRBD2	TRBV29-1
CASSATGNTGELFF	-	TRBJ2-2	-	TRBV9
CASSFPGDRGIRIGSYNEQFF	few	TRBJ2-1	-	TRBV5-1
CASSLESGGTYEQYF	many	TRBJ2-7	-	TRBV5-1
CASSFQGETQYF	many	TRBJ2-5	-	TRBV5-1
CASSLGRGRRKKDYGYTF	-	TRBJ1-2	-	TRBV11-2
CASSEGQGNSPLHF	medium-sized	TRBJ1-6	TRBD1	TRBV6-1
CASSPPGGYYEQYF	-	TRBJ2-7	TRBD2	TRBV28
CASSLEGGAKNIQYF	few	TRBJ2-4	-	TRBV11-2
CASSPAGAYNEQFF	many	TRBJ2-1	TRBD2	TRBV5-1
CASSSERNTEAFF	few	TRBJ1-1	-	TRBV18
CASSKYLDNEQFF	-	TRBJ2-1	-	TRBV7-2
CASSGDRELSEQYF	many	TRBJ2-7	TRBD1	TRBV7-9
CATQAGGDSNQPQHF	-	TRBJ1-5	-	TRBV6-6
CATSVSGGQETQYF	many	TRBJ2-5	TRBD2	TRBV24-1
CASSQGLGGDEQYF	-	TRBJ2-7	-	TRBV3-1
CASSEDLAHNQPQHF	-	TRBJ1-5	-	TRBV28
CASSPTAGANVLTF	few	TRBJ2-6	-	TRBV18